This TCR beta chain was identified during a study of PD-1 blockade in classical Hodgkin lymphoma. Broader study findings: The diversity seen at baseline in complete responders resembled that of newly diagnosed patients.

TCRdb's copy holds only in-frame clones and misses some; the assay was immunoSEQ multiplex PCR. Here the sample spans fewer than 55,000 clones, roughly 78% being singletons. Trimming cost V 6 bases and J 4 bases; bases outside gene matches: 6. CDR3 length equals 15 residues. Germline values: CDR1 MNHNS, CDR2 SASEGT. Indicated time point: cycle 4 day 1 (C4D1), after 6 weeks of nivolumab. Every patient experienced relapse after autologous stem cell transplantation, and brentuximab vedotin exposure varied. Turning to this clone: Its antigen is unknown.

The chain joins TRBV6-1 to TRBJ1-3; 10 nucleotides align to TRBD1. The TCR was taken from a human donor with classical Hodgkin lymphoma. The sequencing here drew on peripheral blood mononuclear cells (PBMCs), taken before the fourth cycle of nivolumab. The CDR3: CASRRDRGSGNTIYF. The CDR3 coding sequence is TGTGCCAGCAGAAGGGACAGGGGTTCCGGAAACACCATATATTTT.